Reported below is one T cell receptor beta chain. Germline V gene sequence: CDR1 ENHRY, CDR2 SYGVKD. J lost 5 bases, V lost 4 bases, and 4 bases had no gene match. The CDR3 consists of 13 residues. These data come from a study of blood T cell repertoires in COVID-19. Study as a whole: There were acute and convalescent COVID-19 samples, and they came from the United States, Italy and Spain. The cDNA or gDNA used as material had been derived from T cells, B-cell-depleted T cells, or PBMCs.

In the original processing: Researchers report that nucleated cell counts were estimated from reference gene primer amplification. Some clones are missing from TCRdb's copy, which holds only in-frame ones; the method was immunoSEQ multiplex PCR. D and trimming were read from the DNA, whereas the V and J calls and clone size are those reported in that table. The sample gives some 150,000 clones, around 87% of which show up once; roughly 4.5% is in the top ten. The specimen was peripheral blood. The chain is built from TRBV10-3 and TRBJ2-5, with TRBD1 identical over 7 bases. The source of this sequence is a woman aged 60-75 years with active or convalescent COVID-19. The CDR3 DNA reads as TGTGCCATCAGTGCCGGACAGGCCGAGACCCAGTACTTC. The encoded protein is CAISAGQAETQYF.